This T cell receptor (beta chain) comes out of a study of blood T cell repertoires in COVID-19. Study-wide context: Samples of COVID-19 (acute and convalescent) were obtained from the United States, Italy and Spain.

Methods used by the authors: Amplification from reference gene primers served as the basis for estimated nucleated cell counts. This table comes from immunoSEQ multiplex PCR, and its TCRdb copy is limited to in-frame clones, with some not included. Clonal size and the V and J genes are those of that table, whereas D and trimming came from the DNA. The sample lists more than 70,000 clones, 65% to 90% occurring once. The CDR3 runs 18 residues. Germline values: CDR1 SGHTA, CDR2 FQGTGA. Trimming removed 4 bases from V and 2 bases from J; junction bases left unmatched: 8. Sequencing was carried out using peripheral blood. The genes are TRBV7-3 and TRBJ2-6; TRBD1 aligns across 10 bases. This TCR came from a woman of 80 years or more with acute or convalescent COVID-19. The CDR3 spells CASSYLGTGVAGANVLTF. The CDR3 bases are TGTGCCAGCAGCTATCTCGGGACAGGGGTTGCTGGGGCCAACGTCCTGACTTTC.